The clone carrying this T cell receptor beta chain has a count of ten or more. This sample stems from a study of regulatory T cells in long-lasting Graves disease. Noted time point: persistent/refractory GD, antithyroid drugs over 5 years with positive TRAb. The TCR library was made from RNA that had been extracted from PBMCs in TRIzol. Through Arm-PCR of CDR3 regions and iRepertoire HTBI primers, TCR beta libraries were built. One entry per CDR3 protein, called by TCRdb with MiXCR from the multiplex PCR reads. This repertoire shows 300,000 to 350,000 distinct CDR3 sequences, about 19% found once; its top ten account for 25% to 35%. The sample in question was peripheral blood mononuclear cells (PBMCs), obtained when the disease was refractory, from a patient treated with antithyroid drugs. This TCR came from a female donor with Graves disease.

As DNA, the CDR3 is TGTGCCAGCAGCCCTAGGCTAGGGGCCTACGAGCAGTACTTC. Amino acid sequence: CASSPRLGAYEQYF. V usage is TRBV7-6 and J usage is TRBJ2-7; D perhaps matches TRBD1 (5 bases). Germline V gene data show CDR1 as SGHVS and CDR2 as FNYEAQ. The V end was cut by 5 bases, the J end by 2 bases, with 13 bases between. The CDR3 consists of 14 residues.